The 12 T cell receptor beta chains below come from one sample, sequenced in a study of blood T cell repertoires in COVID-19. The assay was immunoSEQ multiplex PCR, and TCRdb's table has in-frame clones only and misses some. Here the sample spans 120,000 to 150,000 clones, around 87% being singletons. The sequenced sample was peripheral blood. These receptor sequences come from a woman in her forties or fifties with active or convalescent COVID-19.

CDR3 coding DNA: TGTGCCAGCCGAACCGTTGGGAGCTATGGCTACACCTTC. This sequence encodes CASRTVGSYGYTF. The rearrangement uses TRBV6-5 and TRBJ1-2; D remains ambiguous. There are 13 residues in the CDR3. CDR1 MNHEY and CDR2 SVGAGI come from the germline V gene. V was clipped by 8 bases and J by 4 bases, with 14 bases between them.

J is TRBJ1-1 and V is TRBV9; 7 nucleotides agree with TRBD1. This CDR3 spans 15 amino acids. V gave up 4 bases and J gave up 0 bases; unmatched junction bases: 6. Germline V CDR1 and CDR2: SGDLS, YYNGEE. The chain's CDR3 is CASSRGDSMNTEAFF. CDR3 DNA sequence: TGTGCCAGCAGCAGGGGGGACAGCATGAACACTGAAGCTTTCTTT.

The chain carries TRBV7-8 and TRBJ1-2; TRBD1 aligns across 8 bases. From germline, CDR1 is SGHVS and CDR2 FQNEAQ. J was trimmed by 3 bases and V by 7 bases; bases with no gene match: 7. This CDR3 contains 14 residues. CDR3 sequence: CASKTGTGDYGYTF. The CDR3 DNA follows: TGTGCCAGCAAGACCGGGACAGGCGACTATGGCTACACCTTC.

V gene TRBV5-1 combines with J gene TRBJ1-2, with TRBD1 matching 9 bases. Germline V CDR1 and CDR2: SGHRS, YFSETQ. The CDR3 loop spans 15 amino acids. The V segment lost 4 bases and the J segment 4 bases; nucleotides outside the gene matches: 8. For the CDR3, the DNA is TGCGCCAGCAGCGGGGGGACAGGGCCTGGCTATGGCTACACCTTC. Amino acids: CASSGGTGPGYGYTF. The complete variable domain, with remaining parts taken from reference TRBV5-1 and TRBJ1-2, reads KAGVTQTPRYLIKTRGQQVTLSCSPISGHRSVSWYQQTPGQGLQFLFEYFSETQRNKGNFPGRFSGRQFSNSRSEMNVSTLELGDSALYLCASSGGTGPGYGYTFGSGTRLTVV.

V is TRBV29-1 and J is TRBJ1-5, with TRBD1 matching 9 bases. Losses at the gene ends were 6 bases for V and 6 bases for J; bases not matched to a gene: 6. Germline V gene lookup returns CDR1 SQVTM and CDR2 ANQGSEA. The CDR3 sequence is 13 residues long. CDR3 amino acids: CSVGQGWTQPQHF. Written as DNA, the CDR3 is TGCAGCGTGGGACAGGGCTGGACTCAGCCCCAGCATTTT.

This chain uses TRBV28 with TRBJ1-6; D not resolved. The ends were cut back, 2 bases at V and 7 bases at J, with 9 bases in the middle. Germline CDR1 reads MDHEN; CDR2 reads SYDVKM. The CDR3 has 14 residues. CDR3: CASSLGLLNSPLHF. The CDR3 DNA reads as TGTGCCAGCAGTTTAGGCTTATTAAATTCACCCCTCCACTTT.

The chain carries TRBV6-5 and TRBJ1-2; 7 positions match TRBD1. Germline loops: CDR1 MNHEY, CDR2 SVGAGI. J gave up 2 bases and V 9 bases, and 12 bases lay outside the gene matches. CDR3 length: 15 amino acids. CDR3 loop: CASYRTGGRNYGYTF. The CDR3 region has the DNA TGTGCCAGTTATCGGACAGGTGGAAGAAACTATGGCTACACCTTC.

This clone was counted once. The chain carries TRBV13 and TRBJ2-2; TRBD1 aligns across 9 bases. The CDR3 loop spans 16 amino acids. Germline V gives CDR1 PRHDT, CDR2 FYEKMQ (reference sequence). V lost 5 bases and J lost 2; bases outside the gene matches: 6. For the CDR3, the DNA is TGTGCCAGCAGCCCTGGACAGGGGTATAACACCGGGGAGCTGTTTTTT. Protein: CASSPGQGYNTGELFF.

This clone occurred a few times. The V gene is TRBV18, the J gene TRBJ2-2, with 8 positions matching TRBD2. CDR3 length equals 15 residues. V lost 6 bases and J lost 0; bases outside the gene matches: 3. Germline V gives CDR1 KGHSH, CDR2 LQKENI. In DNA, the CDR3 is TGTGCCAGCTCCCAGCGGGAGCCGAACACCGGGGAGCTGTTTTTT. Translation gives CASSQREPNTGELFF.

The rearrangement uses TRBV9 and TRBJ1-4; weak D call: TRBD1 (5 bases). V dropped 4 bases and J dropped 1 base, with 8 bases sitting between them. In germline, CDR1 is SGDLS, CDR2 YYNGEE. The CDR3 extends over 14 amino acids. The DNA for the CDR3 is TGTGCCAGCAGCCCCGGGGGAACTAATGAAAAACTGTTTTTT. This encodes CASSPGGTNEKLFF.

This clone was counted once. The chain employs TRBV2 and TRBJ2-5; D perhaps matches TRBD1 (6 bases). Germline V CDR1 and CDR2: SNHLY, FYNNEI. The CDR3 length is 15 residues. V dropped 5 bases and J dropped 2 bases, with 15 bases sitting between them. DNA for the CDR3: TGTGCCAGCAGTCCTGGACAGAAGGCGCAAGAGACCCAGTACTTC. Amino acid sequence: CASSPGQKAQETQYF.

This chain uses TRBV7-2 with TRBJ1-2; tentatively, D is TRBD1 (5 bases). Germline-derived CDR1 and CDR2 are SGHTA and FQGNSA. The CDR3 length is 15 residues. Trimming removed 4 bases at V and 4 bases at J, with 16 bases between. In nucleotides, the CDR3 is TGTGCCAGCAGCTCGAATCCAGGGATCACCTATGGCTACACCTTC. It yields the protein CASSSNPGITYGYTF. Using reference TRBV7-2 and TRBJ1-2 for the parts outside the CDR3, the full variable domain is GAGVSQSPSNKVTEKGKDVELRCDPISGHTALYWYRQSLGQGLEFLIYFQGNSAPDKSGLPSDRFSAERTGGSVSTLTIQRTQQEDSAVYLCASSSNPGITYGYTFGSGTRLTVV.